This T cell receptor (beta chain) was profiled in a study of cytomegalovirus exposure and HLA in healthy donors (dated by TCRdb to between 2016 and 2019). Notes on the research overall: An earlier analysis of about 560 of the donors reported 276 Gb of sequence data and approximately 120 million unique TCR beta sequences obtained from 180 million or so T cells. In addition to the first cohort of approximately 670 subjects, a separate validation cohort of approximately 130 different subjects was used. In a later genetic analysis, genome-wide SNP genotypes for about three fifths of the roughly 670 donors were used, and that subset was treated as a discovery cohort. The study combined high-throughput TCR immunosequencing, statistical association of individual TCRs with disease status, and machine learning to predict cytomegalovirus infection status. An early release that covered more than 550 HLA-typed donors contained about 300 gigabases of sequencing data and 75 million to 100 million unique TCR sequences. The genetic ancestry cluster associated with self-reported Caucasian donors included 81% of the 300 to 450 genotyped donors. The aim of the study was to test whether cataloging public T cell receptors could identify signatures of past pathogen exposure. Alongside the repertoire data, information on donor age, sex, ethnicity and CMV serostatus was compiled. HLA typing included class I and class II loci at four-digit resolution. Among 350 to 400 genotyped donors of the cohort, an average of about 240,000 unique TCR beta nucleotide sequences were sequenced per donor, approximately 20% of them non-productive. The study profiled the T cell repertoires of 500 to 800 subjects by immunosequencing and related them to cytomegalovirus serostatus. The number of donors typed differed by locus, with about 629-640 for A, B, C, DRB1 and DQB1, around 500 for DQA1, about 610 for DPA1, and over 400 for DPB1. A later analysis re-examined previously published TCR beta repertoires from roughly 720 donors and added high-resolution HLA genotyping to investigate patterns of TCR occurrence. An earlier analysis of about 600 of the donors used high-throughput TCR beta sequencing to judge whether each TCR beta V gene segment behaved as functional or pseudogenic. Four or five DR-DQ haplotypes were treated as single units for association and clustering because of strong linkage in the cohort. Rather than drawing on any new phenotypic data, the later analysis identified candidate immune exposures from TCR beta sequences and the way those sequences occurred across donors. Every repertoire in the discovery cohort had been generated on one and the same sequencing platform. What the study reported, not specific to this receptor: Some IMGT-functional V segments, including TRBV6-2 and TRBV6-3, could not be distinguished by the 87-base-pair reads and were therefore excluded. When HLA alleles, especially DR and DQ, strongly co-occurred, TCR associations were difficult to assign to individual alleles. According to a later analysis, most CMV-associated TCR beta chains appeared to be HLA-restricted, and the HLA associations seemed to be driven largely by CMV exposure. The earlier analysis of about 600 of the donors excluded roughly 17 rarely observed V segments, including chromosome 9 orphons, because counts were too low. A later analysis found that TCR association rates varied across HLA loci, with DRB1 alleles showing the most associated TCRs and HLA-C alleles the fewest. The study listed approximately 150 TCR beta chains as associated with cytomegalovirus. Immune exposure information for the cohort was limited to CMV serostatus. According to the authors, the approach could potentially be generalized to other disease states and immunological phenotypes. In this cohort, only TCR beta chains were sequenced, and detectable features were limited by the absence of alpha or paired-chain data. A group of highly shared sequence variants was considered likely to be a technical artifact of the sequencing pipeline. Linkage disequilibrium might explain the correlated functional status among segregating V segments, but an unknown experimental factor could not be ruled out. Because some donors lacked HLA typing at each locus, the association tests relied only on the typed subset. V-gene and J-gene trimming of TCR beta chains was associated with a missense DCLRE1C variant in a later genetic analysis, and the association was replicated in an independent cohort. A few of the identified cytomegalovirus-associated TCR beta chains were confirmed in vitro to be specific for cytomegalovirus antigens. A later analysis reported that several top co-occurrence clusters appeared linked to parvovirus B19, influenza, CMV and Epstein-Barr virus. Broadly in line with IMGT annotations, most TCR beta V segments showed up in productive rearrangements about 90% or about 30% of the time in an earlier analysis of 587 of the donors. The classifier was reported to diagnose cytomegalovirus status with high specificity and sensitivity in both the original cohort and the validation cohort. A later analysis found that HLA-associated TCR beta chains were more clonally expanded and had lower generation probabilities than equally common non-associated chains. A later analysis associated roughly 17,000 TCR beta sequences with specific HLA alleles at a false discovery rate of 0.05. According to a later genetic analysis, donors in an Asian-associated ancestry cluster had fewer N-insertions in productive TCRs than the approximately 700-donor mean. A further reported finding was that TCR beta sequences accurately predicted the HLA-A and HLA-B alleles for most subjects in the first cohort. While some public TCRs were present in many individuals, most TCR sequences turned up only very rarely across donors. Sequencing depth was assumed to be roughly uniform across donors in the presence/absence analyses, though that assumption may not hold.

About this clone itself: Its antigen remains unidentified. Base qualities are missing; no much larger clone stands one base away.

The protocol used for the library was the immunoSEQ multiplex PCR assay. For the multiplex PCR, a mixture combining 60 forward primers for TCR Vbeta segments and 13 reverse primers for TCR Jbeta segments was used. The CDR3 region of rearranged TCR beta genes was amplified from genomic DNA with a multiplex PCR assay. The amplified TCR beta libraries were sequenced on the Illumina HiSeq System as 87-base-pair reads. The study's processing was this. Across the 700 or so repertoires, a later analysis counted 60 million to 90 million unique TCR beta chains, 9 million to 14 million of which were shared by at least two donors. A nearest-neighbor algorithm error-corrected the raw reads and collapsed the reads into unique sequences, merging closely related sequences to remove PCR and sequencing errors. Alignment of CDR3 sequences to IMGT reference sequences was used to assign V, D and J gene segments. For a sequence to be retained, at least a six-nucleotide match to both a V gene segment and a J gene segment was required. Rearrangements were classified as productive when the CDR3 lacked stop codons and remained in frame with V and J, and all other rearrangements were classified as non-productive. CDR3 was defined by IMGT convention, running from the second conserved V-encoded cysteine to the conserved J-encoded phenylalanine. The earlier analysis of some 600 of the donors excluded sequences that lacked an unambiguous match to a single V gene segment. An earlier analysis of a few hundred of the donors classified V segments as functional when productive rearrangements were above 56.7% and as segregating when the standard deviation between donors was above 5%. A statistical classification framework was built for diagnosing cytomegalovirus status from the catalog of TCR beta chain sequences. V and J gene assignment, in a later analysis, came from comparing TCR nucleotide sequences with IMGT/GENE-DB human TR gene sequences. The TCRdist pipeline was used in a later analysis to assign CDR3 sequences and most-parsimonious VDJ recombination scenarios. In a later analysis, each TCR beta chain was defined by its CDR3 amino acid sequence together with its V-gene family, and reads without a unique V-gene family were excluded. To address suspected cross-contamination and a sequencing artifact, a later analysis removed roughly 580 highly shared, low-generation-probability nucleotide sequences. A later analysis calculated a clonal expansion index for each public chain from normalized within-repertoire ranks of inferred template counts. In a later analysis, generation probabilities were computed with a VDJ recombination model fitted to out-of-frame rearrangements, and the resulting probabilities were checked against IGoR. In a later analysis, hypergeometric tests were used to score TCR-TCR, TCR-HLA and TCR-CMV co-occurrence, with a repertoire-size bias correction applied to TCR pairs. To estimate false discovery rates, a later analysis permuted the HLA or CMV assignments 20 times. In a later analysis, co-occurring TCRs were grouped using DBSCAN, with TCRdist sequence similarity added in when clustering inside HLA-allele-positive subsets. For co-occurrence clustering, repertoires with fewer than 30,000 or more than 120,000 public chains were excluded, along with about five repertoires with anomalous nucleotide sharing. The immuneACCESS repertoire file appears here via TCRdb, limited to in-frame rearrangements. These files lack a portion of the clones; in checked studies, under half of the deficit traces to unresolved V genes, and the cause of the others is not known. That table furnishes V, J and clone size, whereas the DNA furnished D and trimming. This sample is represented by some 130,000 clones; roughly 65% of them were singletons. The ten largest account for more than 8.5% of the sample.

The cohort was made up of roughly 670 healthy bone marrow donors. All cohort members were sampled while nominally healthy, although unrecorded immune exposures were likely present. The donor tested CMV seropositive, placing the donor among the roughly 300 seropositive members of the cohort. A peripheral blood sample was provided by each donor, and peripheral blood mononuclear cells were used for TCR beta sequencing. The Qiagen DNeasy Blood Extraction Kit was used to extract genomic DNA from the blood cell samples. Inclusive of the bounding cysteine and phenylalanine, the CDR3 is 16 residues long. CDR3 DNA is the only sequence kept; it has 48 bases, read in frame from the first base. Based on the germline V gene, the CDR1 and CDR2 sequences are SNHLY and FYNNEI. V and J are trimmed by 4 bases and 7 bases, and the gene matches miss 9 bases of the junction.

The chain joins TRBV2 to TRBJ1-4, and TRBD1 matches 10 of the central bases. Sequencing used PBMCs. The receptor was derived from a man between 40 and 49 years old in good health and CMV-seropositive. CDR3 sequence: CASSVLPGQGPEKLFF. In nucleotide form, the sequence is TGTGCCAGCAGTGTATTACCGGGACAGGGGCCTGAAAAACTGTTTTTT.